The entry below gives a single T cell receptor (beta chain) sequence along with its context. The table lists this clonotype with a few counts. The clone's antigen remains unknown. No much larger clone is present one base from it, and per-base qualities are unavailable. The data stem from a study of CD8 T cells in ankylosing spondylitis (dated by TCRdb to the late 2010s). Study-level background: To find TCR variants linked to disease, the study profiled T cell receptor beta repertoires in ankylosing spondylitis patients and healthy donors. In total, the full study cohort was made up of about 110 healthy donors and about two dozen ankylosing spondylitis patients. Samples of peripheral blood were taken, and for ankylosing spondylitis patients, synovial fluid was collected as well.

Summary of the overall study and its limitations: Blood from ankylosing spondylitis patients appeared to be characterized by a TCR beta motif composed of under 10 highly homologous amino acid variants. Some of the motif variants had been reported before in the synovial fluid and blood of reactive arthritis patients, a finding that suggests common disease-initiation mechanisms. The disease-linked clones were reported as significantly enriched in matched synovial fluid samples from ankylosing spondylitis patients. The disease-linked clones showed a CD8+ phenotype and occurred at relatively low frequencies in peripheral blood.

Reading from cysteine to phenylalanine, the CDR3 counts 15 amino acids. Just CDR3 DNA is preserved here, 45 bases in frame from base 1. From a lookup of the germline V gene (reference sequence), CDR1 and CDR2 are MNHEY and SMNVEV. Trimming takes 8 bases off V and 2 bases off J; junction bases not matched to a gene: 8. For sequencing, an Illumina HiSeq 2500 was employed. TCR beta libraries were prepared by quantitative 5'-RACE with molecular barcodes. In the authors' own workflow: To identify disease-linked TCR variants, a new computational method was used, one built on a probabilistic model of VDJ rearrangement. Using fastp trimming at Q25 and MiXCR clonotype assembly, TCRdb reanalyzed the public sequencing data and kept in-frame beta chains. Each entry is one CDR3 protein sequence, shown with its most common DNA and genes. None of the V and J calls come from the authors' own analysis; TCRdb made them. The sample data list 180,000 or so distinct CDR3 sequences, and approximately 10% of these were observed just once. The ten largest clonotypes hold 25% to 35% of the sample.

Sample: blood, either unsorted or a sorted T cell fraction (not recorded which). The rearranged segments are TRBV27 and TRBJ2-5; TRBD1 aligns with 10 central bases. The origin of this receptor is a male donor with ankylosing spondylitis or in good health (not recorded which). In nucleotide form, the sequence is TGTGCCAGCGCTCCTGGGGACAGGGGTCAAGAGACCCAGTACTTC. Its coded protein is CASAPGDRGQETQYF.